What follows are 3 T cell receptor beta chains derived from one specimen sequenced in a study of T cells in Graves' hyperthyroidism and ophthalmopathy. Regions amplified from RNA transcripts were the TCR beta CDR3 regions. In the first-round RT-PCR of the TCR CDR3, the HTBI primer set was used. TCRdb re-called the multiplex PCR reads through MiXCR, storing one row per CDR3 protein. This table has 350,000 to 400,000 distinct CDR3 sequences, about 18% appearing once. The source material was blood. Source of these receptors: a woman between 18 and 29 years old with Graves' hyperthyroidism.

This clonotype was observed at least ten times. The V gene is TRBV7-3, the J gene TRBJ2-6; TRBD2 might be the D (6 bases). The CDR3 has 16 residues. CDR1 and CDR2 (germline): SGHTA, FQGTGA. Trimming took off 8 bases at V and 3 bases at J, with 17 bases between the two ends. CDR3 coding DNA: TGTGCCAGCGCGGGGTCCCGCCTCATTGGGGCCAACGTCCTGACTTTC. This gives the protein CASAGSRLIGANVLTF.

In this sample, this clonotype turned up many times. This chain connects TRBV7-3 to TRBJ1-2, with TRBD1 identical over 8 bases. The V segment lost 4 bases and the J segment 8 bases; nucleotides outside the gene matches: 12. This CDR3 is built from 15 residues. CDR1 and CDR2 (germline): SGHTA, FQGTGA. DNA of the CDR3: TGTGCCAGCAGCTCCATGCCAGGGGGCTTTGGAGGCTACACCTTC. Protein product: CASSSMPGGFGGYTF.

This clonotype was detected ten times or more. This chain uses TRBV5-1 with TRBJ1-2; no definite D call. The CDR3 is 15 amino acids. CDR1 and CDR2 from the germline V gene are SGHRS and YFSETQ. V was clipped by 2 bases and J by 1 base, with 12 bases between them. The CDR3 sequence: CASSLRPENNYGYTF. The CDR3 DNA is TGCGCCAGCAGCTTAAGACCTGAGAATAACTATGGCTACACCTTC.